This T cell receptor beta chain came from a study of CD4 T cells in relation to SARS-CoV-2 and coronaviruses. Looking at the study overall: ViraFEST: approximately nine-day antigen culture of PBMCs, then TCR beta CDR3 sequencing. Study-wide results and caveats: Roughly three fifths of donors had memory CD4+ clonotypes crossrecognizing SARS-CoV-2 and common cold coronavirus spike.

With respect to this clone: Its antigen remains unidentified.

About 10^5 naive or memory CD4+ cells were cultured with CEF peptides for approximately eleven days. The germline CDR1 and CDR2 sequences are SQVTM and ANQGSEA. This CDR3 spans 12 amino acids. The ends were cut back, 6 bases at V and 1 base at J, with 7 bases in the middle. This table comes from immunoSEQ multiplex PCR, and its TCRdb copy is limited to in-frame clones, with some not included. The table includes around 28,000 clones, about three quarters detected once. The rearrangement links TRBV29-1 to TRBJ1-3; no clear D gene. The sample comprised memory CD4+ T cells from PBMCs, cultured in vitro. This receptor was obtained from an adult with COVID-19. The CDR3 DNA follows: TGCAGCGTGGAAAGTTCTGGAAACACCATATATTTT. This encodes CSVESSGNTIYF.